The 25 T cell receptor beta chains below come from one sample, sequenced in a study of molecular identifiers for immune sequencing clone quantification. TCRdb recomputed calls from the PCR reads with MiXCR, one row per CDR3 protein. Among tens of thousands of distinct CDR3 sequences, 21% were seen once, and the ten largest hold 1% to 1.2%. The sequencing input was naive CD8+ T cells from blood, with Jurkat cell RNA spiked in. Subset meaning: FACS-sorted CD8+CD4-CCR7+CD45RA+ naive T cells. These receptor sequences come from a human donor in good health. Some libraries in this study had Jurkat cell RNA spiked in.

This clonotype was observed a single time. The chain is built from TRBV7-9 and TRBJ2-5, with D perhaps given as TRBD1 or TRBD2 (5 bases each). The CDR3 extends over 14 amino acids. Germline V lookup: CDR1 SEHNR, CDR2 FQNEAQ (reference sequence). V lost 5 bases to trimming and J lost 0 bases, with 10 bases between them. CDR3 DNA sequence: TGTGCCAGCAGCCGGGACGGCCACCAAGAGACCCAGTACTTC. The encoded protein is CASSRDGHQETQYF.

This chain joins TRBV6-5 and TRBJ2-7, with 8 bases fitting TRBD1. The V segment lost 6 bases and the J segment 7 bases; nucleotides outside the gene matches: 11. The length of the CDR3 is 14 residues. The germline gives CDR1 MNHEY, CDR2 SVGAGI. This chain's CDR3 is CASSPGGTGKEQYF. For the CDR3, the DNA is TGTGCCAGCAGCCCCGGAGGGACAGGAAAAGAGCAGTACTTC.

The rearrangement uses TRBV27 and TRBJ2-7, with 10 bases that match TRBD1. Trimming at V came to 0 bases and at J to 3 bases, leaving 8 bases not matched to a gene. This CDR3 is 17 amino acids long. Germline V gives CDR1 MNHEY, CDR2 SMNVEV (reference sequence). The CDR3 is CASSLSPRDRGNYEQYF. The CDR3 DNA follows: TGTGCCAGCAGTTTATCGCCCCGGGACAGGGGAAACTACGAGCAGTACTTC.

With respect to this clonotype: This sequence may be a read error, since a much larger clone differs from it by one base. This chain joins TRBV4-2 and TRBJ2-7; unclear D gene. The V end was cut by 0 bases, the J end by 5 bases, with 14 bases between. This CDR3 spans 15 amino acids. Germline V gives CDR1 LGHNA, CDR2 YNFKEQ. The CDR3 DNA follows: TGTGCCAGCAGCCAAGAGATTCATCGCGACCACGAGCAGTACTTC. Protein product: CASSQEIHRDHEQYF.

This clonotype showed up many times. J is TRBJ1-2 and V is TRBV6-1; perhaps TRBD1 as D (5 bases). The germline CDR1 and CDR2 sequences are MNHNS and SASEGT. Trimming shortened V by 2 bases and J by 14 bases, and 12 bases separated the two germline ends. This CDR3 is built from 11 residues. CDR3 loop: CASSELRGVTF. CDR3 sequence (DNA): TGTGCCAGCAGTGAACTCCGGGGCGTTACCTTC.

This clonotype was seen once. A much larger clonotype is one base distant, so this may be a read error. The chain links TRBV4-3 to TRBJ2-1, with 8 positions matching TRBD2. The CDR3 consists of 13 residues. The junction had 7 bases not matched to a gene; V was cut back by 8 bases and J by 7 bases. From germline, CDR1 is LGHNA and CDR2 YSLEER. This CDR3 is CASGSGRRNEQFF. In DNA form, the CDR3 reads TGCGCCAGCGGCAGCGGGAGACGGAATGAGCAGTTCTTC.

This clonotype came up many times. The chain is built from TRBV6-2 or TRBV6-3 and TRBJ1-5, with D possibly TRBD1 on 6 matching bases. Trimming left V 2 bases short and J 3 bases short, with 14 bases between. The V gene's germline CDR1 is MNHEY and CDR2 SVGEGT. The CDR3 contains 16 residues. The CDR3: CASSYRMTGLNQPQHF. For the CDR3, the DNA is TGTGCCAGCAGTTACCGTATGACAGGACTCAATCAGCCCCAGCATTTT.

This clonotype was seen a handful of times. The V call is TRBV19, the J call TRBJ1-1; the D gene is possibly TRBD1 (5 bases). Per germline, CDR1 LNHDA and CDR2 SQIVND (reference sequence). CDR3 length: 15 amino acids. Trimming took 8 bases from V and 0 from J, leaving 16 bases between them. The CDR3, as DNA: TGTGCCAGTTGTGACATGGAGGGGATGAACACTGAAGCTTTCTTT. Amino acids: CASCDMEGMNTEAFF.

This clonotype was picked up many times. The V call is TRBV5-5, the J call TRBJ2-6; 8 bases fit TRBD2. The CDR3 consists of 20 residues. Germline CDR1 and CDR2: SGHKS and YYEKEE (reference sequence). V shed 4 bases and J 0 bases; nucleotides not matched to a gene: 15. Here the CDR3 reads CASSTTTGGRPISGANVLTF. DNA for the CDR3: TGTGCCAGCAGCACAACGACTGGCGGGAGGCCTATCTCTGGGGCCAACGTCCTGACTTTC.

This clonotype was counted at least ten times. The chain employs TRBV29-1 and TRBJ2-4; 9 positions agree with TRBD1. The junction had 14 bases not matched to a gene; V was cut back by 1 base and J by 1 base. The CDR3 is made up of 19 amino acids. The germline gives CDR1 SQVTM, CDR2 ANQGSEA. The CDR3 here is CSVEAGTGSPQLAKNIQYF. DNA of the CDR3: TGCAGCGTTGAAGCCGGGACAGGGTCACCACAACTGGCCAAAAACATTCAGTACTTC.

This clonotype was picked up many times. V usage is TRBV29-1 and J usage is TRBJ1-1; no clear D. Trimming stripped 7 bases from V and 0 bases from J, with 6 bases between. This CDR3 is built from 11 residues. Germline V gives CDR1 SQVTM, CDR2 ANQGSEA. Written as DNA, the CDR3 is TGCAGCGGATTAATGAACACTGAAGCTTTCTTT. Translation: CSGLMNTEAFF.

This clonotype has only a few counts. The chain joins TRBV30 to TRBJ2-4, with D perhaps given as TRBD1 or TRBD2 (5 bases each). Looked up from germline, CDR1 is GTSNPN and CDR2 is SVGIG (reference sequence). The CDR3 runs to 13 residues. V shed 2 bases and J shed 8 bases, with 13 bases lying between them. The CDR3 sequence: CAWSSPGTDIQYF. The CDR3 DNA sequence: TGTGCCTGGAGTTCACCCGGGACCGACATTCAGTACTTC.

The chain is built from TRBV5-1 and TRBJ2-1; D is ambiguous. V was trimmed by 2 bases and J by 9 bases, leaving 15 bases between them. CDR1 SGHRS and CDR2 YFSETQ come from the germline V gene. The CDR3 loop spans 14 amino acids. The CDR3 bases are TGCGCCAGCAGCTTCGCTTTGGGGTCCATTGAGCAGTTCTTC. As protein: CASSFALGSIEQFF.

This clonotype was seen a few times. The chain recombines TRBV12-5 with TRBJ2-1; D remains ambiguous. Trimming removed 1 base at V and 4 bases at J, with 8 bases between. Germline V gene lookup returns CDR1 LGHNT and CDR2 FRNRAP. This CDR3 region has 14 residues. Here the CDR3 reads CASGLEFGYNEQFF. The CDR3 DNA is TGTGCTAGTGGTTTGGAGTTCGGTTACAATGAGCAGTTCTTC.

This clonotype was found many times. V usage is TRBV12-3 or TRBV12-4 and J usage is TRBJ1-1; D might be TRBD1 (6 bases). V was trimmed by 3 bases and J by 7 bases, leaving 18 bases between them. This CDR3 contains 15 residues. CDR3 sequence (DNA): TGTGCCAGCAGTTTTTCGGGACACTCTCTCCGTGAAGCTTTCTTT. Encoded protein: CASSFSGHSLREAFF.

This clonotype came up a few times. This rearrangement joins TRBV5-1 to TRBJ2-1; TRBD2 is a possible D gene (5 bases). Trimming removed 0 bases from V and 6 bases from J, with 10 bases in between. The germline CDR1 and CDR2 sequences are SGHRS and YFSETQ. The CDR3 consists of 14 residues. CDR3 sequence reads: CASSLGVEGNEQFF. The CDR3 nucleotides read TGCGCCAGCAGCTTGGGGGTAGAGGGCAATGAGCAGTTCTTC.

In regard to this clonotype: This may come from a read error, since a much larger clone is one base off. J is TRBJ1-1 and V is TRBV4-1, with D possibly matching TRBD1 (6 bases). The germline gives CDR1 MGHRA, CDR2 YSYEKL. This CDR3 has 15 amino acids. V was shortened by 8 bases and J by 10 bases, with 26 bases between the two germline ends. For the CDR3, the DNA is TGCGCCAGCGCCACCGGGGGACACCCTACCCCTGGAGCTTTCTTT. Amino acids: CASATGGHPTPGAFF.

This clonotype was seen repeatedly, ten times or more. In DNA, the CDR3 is TGTGCCAGTCCCCAGGGCTTTTGTGAAAAACTGTTTTTT. It yields the protein CASPQGFCEKLFF. The chain employs TRBV9 and TRBJ1-4, with a possible D match to TRBD1 (5 bases). The V end was cut by 8 bases, the J end by 7 bases, with 15 bases between. CDR1 SGDLS and CDR2 YYNGEE come from the germline V gene. This CDR3 region has 13 residues.

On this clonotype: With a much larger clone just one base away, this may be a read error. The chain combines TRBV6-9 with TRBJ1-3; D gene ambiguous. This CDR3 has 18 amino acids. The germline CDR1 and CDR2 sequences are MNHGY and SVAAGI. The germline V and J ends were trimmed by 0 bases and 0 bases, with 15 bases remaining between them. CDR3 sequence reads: CASSYSWPGLNSGNTIYF. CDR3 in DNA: TGTGCCAGCAGTTATTCGTGGCCAGGACTAAACTCTGGAAACACCATATATTTT.

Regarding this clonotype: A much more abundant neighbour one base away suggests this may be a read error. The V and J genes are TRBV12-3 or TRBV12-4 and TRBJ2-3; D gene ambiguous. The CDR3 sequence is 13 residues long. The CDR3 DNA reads TGTGCCAGCAGTTTACCGGGCACAGATACGCAGTGTTTT. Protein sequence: CASSLPGTDTQCF.

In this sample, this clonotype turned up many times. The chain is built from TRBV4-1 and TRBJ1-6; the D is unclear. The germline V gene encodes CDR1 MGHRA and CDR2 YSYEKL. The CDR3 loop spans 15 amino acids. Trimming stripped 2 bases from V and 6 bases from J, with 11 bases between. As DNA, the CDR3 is TGCGCCAGCAGCCAACAAAGGGATTTTAATTCACCCCTCCACTTT. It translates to CASSQQRDFNSPLHF.

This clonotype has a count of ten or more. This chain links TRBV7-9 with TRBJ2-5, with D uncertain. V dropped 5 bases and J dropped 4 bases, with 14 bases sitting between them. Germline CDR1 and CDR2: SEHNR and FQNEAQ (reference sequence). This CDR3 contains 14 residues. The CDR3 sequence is CASSGPPAAETQYF. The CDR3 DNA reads TGTGCCAGCAGCGGTCCCCCAGCTGCAGAGACCCAGTACTTC.

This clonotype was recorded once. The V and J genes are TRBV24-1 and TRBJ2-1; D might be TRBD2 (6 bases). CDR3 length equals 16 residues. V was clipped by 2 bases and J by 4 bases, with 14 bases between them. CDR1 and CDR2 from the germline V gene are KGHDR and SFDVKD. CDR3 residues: CATSDSTGTGYNEQFF. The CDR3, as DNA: TGTGCCACCAGTGATTCGACCGGGACTGGGTACAATGAGCAGTTCTTC.

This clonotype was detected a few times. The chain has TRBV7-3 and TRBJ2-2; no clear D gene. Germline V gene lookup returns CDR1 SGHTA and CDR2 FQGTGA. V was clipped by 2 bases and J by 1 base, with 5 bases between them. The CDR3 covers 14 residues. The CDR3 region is CASSLDVNTGELFF. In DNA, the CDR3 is TGTGCCAGCAGCTTAGACGTGAACACCGGGGAGCTGTTTTTT.

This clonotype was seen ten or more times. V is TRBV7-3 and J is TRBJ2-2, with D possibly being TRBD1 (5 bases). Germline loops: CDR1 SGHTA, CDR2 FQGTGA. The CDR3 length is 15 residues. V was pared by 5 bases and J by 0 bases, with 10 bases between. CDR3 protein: CASSPDSSNTGELFF. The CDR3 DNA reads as TGTGCCAGCAGCCCCGACAGCTCGAACACCGGGGAGCTGTTTTTT.